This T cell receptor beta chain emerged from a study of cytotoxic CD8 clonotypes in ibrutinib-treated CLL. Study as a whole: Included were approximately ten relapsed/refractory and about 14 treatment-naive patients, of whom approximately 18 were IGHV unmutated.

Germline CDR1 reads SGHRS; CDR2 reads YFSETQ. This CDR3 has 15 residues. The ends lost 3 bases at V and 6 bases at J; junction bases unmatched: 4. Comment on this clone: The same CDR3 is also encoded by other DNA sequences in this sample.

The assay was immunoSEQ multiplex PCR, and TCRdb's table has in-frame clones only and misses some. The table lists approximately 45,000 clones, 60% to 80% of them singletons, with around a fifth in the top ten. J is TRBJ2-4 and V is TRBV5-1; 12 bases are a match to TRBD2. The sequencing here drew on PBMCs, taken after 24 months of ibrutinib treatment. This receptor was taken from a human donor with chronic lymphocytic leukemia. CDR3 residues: CASSSTSGGRNIQYF. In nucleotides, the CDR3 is TGCGCCAGCAGCTCTACTAGCGGGGGGAGAAACATTCAGTACTTC.